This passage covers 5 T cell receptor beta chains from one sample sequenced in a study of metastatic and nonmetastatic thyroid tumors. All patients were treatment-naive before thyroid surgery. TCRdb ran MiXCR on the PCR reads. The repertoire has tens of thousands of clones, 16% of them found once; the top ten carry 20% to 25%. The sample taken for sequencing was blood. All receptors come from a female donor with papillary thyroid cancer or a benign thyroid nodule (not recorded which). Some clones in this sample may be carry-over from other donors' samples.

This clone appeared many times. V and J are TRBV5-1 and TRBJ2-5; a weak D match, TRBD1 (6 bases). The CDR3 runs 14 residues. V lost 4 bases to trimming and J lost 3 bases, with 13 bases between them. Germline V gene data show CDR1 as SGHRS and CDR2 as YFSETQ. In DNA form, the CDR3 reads TGCGCCAGCAGCAAGTTTCCAGGGGAAGAGACCCAGTACTTC. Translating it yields CASSKFPGEETQYF.

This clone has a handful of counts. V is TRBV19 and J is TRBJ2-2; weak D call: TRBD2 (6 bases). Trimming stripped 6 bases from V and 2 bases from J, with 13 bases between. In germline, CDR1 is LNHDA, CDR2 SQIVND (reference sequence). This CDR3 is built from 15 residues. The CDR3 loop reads CASSSGALNTGELFF. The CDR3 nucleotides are TGTGCCAGTAGCTCGGGAGCCCTAAACACCGGGGAGCTGTTTTTT.

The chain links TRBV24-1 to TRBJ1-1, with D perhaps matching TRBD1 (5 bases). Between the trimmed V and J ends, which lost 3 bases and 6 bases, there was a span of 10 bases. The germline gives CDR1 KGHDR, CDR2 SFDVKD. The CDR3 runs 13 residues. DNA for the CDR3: TGTGCCACCAGTGATCAGGGATTCGCTGAAGCTTTCTTT. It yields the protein CATSDQGFAEAFF.

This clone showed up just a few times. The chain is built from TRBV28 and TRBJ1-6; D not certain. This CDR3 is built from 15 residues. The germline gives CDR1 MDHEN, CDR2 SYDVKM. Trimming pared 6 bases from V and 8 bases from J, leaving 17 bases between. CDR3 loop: CASSRSLAPDSPLHF. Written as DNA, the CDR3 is TGTGCCAGCAGCCGGAGTTTGGCCCCGGATTCACCCCTCCACTTT.

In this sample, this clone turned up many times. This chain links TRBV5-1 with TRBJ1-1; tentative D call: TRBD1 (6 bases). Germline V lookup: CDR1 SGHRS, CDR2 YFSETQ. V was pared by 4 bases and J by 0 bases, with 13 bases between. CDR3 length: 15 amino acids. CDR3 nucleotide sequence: TGCGCCAGCAGCCCACCGGGACACCTGAACACTGAAGCTTTCTTT. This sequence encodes CASSPPGHLNTEAFF.